Presented here are 4 T cell receptor beta chains from one specimen sequenced in a study of T-cell memory formation after mild COVID-19. Using its own MiXCR run on the 5' RACE reads, TCRdb lists one record per CDR3 protein. The sample carries tens of thousands of distinct CDR3 sequences, over 9% recorded once. The sample taken for sequencing was PBMCs or a T cell subset sorted from them (not recorded which). Every receptor here comes from an adult woman who had mild COVID-19 (a few samples of this study predate the infection). Cell type and time point are not known.

This chain joins TRBV24-1 and TRBJ2-7; 8 nucleotides line up with TRBD2. Germline CDR1 is KGHDR and CDR2 is SFDVKD. This CDR3 comprises 12 residues. The ends lost 10 bases at V and 6 bases at J; junction bases unmatched: 7. The CDR3 region has the DNA TGTGCCACAAGTCGCGGGGGGTTCGAGCAGTACTTC. It yields the protein CATSRGGFEQYF.

The chain combines TRBV5-1 with TRBJ2-2; D unclear. Germline CDR1 is SGHRS and CDR2 is YFSETQ. The CDR3 runs to 13 residues. Deletions cut 0 bases from V and 7 bases from J, with 7 bases between. The CDR3 DNA reads TGCGCCAGCAGCTTGGAAGTTATCGGGGAGCTGTTTTTT. The encoded protein is CASSLEVIGELFF.

This clonotype was detected ten times or more. This sequence joins TRBV5-1 and TRBJ2-7, with D possibly TRBD1 on 6 matching bases. V was shortened by 5 bases and J by 2 bases, with 17 bases between the two germline ends. Germline V lookup: CDR1 SGHRS, CDR2 YFSETQ. The CDR3 length is 15 residues. CDR3 bases: TGCGCCAGCAGTTCCTCACAGGGAGCTCCCTACGAGCAGTACTTC. Amino acids: CASSSSQGAPYEQYF.

The rearrangement links TRBV12-3 or TRBV12-4 to TRBJ1-1; the D is unclear. The CDR3 loop spans 13 amino acids. Trimming took 1 base from V and 1 from J, leaving 4 bases between them. CDR3 sequence: CASSLEENTEAFF. CDR3 DNA: TGTGCCAGCAGTTTAGAGGAGAACACTGAAGCTTTCTTT.